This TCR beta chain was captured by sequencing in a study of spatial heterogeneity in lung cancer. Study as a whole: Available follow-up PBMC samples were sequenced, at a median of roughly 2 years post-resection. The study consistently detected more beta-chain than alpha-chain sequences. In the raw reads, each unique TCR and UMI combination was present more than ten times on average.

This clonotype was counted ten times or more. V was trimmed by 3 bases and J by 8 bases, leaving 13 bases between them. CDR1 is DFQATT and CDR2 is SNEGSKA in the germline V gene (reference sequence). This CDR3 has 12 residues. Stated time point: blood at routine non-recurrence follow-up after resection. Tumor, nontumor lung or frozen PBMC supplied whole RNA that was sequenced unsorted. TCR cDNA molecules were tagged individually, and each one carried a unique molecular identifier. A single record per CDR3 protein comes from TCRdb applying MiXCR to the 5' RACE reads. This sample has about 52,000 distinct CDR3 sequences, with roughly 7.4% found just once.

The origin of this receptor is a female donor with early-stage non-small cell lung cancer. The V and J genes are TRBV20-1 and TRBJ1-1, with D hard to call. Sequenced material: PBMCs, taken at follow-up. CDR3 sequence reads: CSARGFTQEAFF. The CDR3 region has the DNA TGCAGTGCTAGGGGCTTCACCCAGGAAGCTTTCTTT.